This is a list of T cell receptor beta chains from one sample in a study of CD8+CD57+ T cells in acquired aplastic anemia. TCRdb re-derived calls from the reads in MiXCR, one entry per CDR3 protein. The sample contains 200,000 to 250,000 distinct CDR3 sequences, approximately 35% of which appear only once. Sequenced sample: sorted CD4+, CD8+, or CD8+CD57+ T cells (not recorded which) from PBMCs. These receptors all come from a human donor in good health, serving as a control. CDR3s include the opening cysteine and the closing phenylalanine or tryptophan. A D gene is named only where the DNA matches it firmly. Some rows have no size entry. The others give once, few or many, or a class for an expanded clone.

D | size | J | V | CDR3 | DNA
- | - | TRBJ2-5 | TRBV7-9 | CASSSRPQETQYF | TGTGCCAGCAGCTCAAGGCCCCAAGAGACCCAGTACTTC
TRBD1 | many | TRBJ1-3 | TRBV2 | CASRSRQGGSGNTIYF | TGTGCCAGCAGGAGCCGACAGGGTGGCTCTGGAAACACCATATATTTT
- | many | TRBJ2-7 | TRBV10-3 | CASSEVLRRDYEQYF | TGTGCCAGCAGTGAAGTGTTGCGAAGAGACTACGAGCAGTACTTC
- | many | TRBJ1-3 | TRBV11-3 | CASSPGTGNTIYF | TGTGCCAGCAGCCCAGGGACTGGAAACACCATATATTTT
TRBD1 | few | TRBJ2-3 | TRBV12-3/TRBV12-4 | CASSLRTGSRPDTQYF | TGTGCCAGCAGTCTTAGGACAGGGAGTCGTCCAGATACGCAGTATTTT
TRBD1 | many | TRBJ1-2 | TRBV9 | CASSPLGTGGIGGYTF | TGTGCCAGCAGCCCCTTAGGTACAGGGGGGATTGGTGGCTACACCTTC
- | once | TRBJ1-4 | TRBV5-4 | CASSLTGFQGPPIEKLFF | TGTGCCAGCAGCTTAACCGGTTTTCAGGGCCCTCCCATCGAAAAACTGTTTTTT
- | - | TRBJ1-5 | TRBV9 | CASSVVGEGPINQPQHF | TGTGCCAGCAGCGTAGTTGGTGAAGGACCGATCAATCAGCCCCAGCATTTT
- | few | TRBJ1-6 | TRBV2 | CASRTDNSPLHF | TGTGCCAGCAGGACGGATAATTCACCCCTCCACTTT
- | many | TRBJ2-5 | TRBV20-1 | CSARGLRVVAETQYF | TGCAGTGCTAGAGGCCTAAGGGTGGTAGCAGAGACCCAGTACTTC
- | many | TRBJ1-4 | TRBV2 | CASSVRGLLNEKLFF | TGTGCCAGCAGTGTTAGGGGTCTCCTTAATGAAAAACTGTTTTTT
- | many | TRBJ2-3 | TRBV7-3 | CASSLGVWDTQYF | TGTGCCAGCAGCTTGGGGGTCTGGGATACGCAGTATTTT
- | - | TRBJ1-3 | TRBV6-5 | CASSYSMAGNTIYF | TGTGCCAGCAGTTACTCGATGGCTGGAAACACCATATATTTT
- | many | TRBJ2-7 | TRBV7-2 | CASSLDRSYEQYF | TGTGCCAGCAGCTTAGACCGGAGTTACGAGCAGTACTTC
- | few | TRBJ1-1 | TRBV2 | CASSDQEPMNTEAFF | TGTGCCAGCAGTGATCAAGAGCCGATGAACACTGAAGCTTTCTTT
TRBD2 | many | TRBJ2-3 | TRBV15 | CATSRETSSGGGVTQYF | TGTGCCACCAGCAGAGAGACAAGTAGCGGGGGGGGCGTTACGCAGTATTTT
- | few | TRBJ1-2 | TRBV3-1 | CASSPRSTNYGYTF | TGTGCCAGCAGCCCCCGGAGCACTAACTATGGCTACACCTTC
- | many | TRBJ2-1 | TRBV2 | CASTPGDRGEQFF | TGTGCCAGCACTCCCGGGGACCGAGGTGAGCAGTTCTTC
- | - | TRBJ1-3 | TRBV15 | CATSRDGRNTMYF | TGCGCCACCAGCAGAGATGGGAGAAACACCATGTATTTT
TRBD1 | - | TRBJ2-7 | TRBV2 | CASSGQGPYEQYF | TGTGCCAGCAGTGGACAGGGTCCCTACGAGCAGTACTTC
- | many | TRBJ2-7 | TRBV29-1 | CSCKETGEPFHEQYF | TGCAGCTGCAAAGAGACTGGGGAACCCTTCCACGAGCAGTACTTC
TRBD1 | - | TRBJ1-6 | TRBV7-2 | CASSLRTGGGSPLHF | TGTGCCAGCAGCCTAAGGACAGGGGGAGGTTCACCCCTCCACTTT
- | - | TRBJ1-5 | TRBV10-2 | CATWDPGEPQHF | TGCGCCACCTGGGACCCAGGGGAGCCCCAGCATTTT
- | many | TRBJ2-3 | TRBV20-1 | CSARAETDTQYF | TGCAGTGCTAGGGCGGAGACAGATACGCAGTATTTT
TRBD1 | many | TRBJ1-5 | TRBV13 | CASSSRGQGAFQPQHF | TGTGCCAGCAGCTCCCGGGGACAGGGGGCGTTTCAGCCCCAGCATTTT
- | - | TRBJ2-1 | TRBV4-1 | CASSQERTLEQFF | TGCGCCAGCAGCCAAGAGAGAACTTTGGAGCAGTTCTTC
- | - | TRBJ1-2 | TRBV30 | CAWRGFNREGGYTF | TGTGCCTGGAGGGGGTTTAACCGGGAGGGTGGCTACACCTTC
TRBD1 | many | TRBJ1-2 | TRBV6-1 | CASSTSGTVYSGYGYTF | TGTGCCAGCAGCACCTCAGGGACAGTGTACTCGGGCTATGGCTACACCTTC